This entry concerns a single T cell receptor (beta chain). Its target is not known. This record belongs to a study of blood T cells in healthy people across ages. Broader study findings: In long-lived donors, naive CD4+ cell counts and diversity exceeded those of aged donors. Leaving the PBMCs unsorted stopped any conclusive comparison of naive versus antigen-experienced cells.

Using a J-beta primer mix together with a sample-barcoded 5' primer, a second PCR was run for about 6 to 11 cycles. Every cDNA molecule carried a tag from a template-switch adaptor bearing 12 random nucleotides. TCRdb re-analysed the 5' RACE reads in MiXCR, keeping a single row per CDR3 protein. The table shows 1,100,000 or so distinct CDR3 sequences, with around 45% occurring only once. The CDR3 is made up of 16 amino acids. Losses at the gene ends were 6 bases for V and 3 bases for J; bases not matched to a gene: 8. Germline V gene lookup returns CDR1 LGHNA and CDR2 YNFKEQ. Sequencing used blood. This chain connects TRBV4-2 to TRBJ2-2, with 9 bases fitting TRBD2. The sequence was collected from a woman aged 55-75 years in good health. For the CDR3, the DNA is TGTGCCAGCAGTACCGAGACTAGCGGAGACACCGGGGAGCTGTTTTTT. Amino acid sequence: CASSTETSGDTGELFF.